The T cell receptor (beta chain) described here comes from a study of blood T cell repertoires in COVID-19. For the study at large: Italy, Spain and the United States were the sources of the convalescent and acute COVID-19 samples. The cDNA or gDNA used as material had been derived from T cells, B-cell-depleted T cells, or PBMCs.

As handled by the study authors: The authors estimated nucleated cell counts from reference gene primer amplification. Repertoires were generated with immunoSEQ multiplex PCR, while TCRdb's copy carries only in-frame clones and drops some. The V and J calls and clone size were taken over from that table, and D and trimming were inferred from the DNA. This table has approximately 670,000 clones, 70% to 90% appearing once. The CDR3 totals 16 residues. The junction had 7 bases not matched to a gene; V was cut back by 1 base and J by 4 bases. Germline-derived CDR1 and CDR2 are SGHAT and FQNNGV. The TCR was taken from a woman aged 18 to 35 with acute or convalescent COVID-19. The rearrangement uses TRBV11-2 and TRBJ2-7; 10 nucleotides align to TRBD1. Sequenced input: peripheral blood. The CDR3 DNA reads TGTGCCAGCAGCTTAGTCCGACAGGGGGCCCGATACGAGCAGTACTTC. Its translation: CASSLVRQGARYEQYF.